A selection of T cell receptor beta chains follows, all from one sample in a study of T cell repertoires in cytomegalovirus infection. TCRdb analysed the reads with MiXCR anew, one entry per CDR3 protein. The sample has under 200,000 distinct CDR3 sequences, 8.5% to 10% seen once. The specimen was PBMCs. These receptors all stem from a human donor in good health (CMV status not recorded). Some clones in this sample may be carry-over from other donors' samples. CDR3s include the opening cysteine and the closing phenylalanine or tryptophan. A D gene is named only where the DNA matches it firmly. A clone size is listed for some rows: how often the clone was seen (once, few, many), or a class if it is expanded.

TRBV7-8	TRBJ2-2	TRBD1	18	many	CASSLAANRGQIIGELFF	TGTGCCAGCAGCTTAGCTGCCAACAGGGGGCAGATCATCGGGGAGCTGTTTTTT
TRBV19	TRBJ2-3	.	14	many	CASSRTMAADTQYF	TGTGCCAGTAGTAGGACGATGGCTGCAGATACGCAGTATTTT
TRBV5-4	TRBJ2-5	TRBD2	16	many	CASSSTSGKFQETQYF	TGTGCCAGCAGCTCGACTAGCGGAAAATTCCAAGAGACCCAGTACTTC
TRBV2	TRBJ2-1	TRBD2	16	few	CASSAPASGGGDEQFF	TGTGCCAGCAGTGCCCCGGCTAGCGGGGGGGGGGATGAGCAGTTCTTC
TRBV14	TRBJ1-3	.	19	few	CASSQDPLGAFFTGNTIYF	TGTGCCAGCAGCCAAGACCCGCTTGGGGCCTTTTTCACTGGAAACACCATATATTTT
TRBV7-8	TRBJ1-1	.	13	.	CASSSKIDTVAVF	TGTGCCAGCAGCTCGAAGATAGACACTGTAGCTGTCTTT
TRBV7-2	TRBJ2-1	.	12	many	CASSLDWNEQFF	TGTGCCAGCAGCCTCGACTGGAATGAGCAGTTCTTC
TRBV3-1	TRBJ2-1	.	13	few	CASSQDPGSQQFF	TGTGCCAGCAGCCAGGATCCCGGTAGTCAGCAGTTCTTC
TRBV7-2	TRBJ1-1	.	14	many	CASSLAPAWAEAFF	TGTGCCAGCAGCTTAGCGCCGGCGTGGGCTGAAGCTTTCTTT
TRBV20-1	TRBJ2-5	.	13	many	CLLSGLLTETQYF	TGCCTACTTTCGGGACTCTTGACGGAGACCCAGTACTTC
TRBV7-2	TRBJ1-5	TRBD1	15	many	CASSQRTGQGQPQHF	TGTGCCAGCAGCCAACGGACAGGGCAGGGGCAGCCCCAGCATTTT
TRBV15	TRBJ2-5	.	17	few	CATSRGRGQRLGETQYF	TGTGCCACCAGCAGAGGGAGGGGGCAGCGTTTAGGGGAGACCCAGTACTTC
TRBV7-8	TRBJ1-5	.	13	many	CASSQGMGQPQHF	TGTGCCAGCAGTCAAGGAATGGGTCAGCCCCAGCATTTT
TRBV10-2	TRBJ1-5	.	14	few	CASREQGANQPQHF	TGCGCCAGCAGGGAACAGGGTGCTAATCAGCCCCAGCATTTT
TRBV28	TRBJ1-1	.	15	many	CASSSNMGWRTEAFF	TGTGCCAGCAGCTCGAATATGGGATGGCGCACTGAAGCTTTCTTT
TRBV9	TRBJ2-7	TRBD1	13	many	CASSGQGTYEQYF	TGTGCCAGCAGTGGACAGGGAACCTACGAGCAGTACTTC
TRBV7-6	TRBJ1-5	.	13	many	CASSLDSNQPQHF	TGTGCCAGCAGCTTAGATAGCAATCAGCCCCAGCATTTT
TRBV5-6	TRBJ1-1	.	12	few	CASSLANQRAFF	TGTGCCAGCAGCTTGGCGAACCAGCGAGCTTTCTTT
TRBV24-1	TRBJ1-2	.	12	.	CATSDTGDGYTF	TGTGCCACCAGTGATACGGGGGATGGCTACACCTTC
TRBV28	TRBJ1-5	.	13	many	CASSLLGTQPQHF	TGTGCCAGCAGTTTATTAGGAACTCAGCCCCAGCATTTT
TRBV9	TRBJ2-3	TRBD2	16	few	CASSPRTSGGTDTQYF	TGTGCCAGCAGCCCCAGGACTAGCGGGGGCACAGATACGCAGTATTTT
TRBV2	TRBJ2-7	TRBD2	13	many	CASSVLAGSEQYF	TGTGCCAGCAGTGTCTTAGCGGGGAGCGAGCAGTACTTC
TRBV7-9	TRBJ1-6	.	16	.	CASSLTAGIGNSPLHF	TGTGCCAGCAGCTTAACGGCGGGGATCGGTAATTCACCCCTCCACTTT
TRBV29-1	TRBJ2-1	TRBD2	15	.	CSVKLPPAGTSEQFF	TGCAGCGTTAAGCTCCCTCCAGCGGGAACCTCTGAGCAGTTCTTC
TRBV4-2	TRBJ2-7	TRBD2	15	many	CASSQSGGGSYEQYF	TGTGCCAGCAGCCAATCCGGCGGGGGATCCTACGAGCAGTACTTC
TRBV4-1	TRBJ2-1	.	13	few	CASSQVGGNEQFF	TGCGCCAGCAGCCAAGTCGGGGGAAATGAGCAGTTCTTC
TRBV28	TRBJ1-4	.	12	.	CASSPANEKLFF	TGTGCCAGCAGTCCCGCTAATGAAAAACTGTTTTTT
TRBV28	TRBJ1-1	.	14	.	CASSPVRVNTEAFF	TGTGCCAGCAGTCCAGTTCGGGTGAACACTGAAGCTTTCTTT
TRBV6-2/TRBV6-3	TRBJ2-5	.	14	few	CASNLDRIGETQYF	TGTGCCAGCAACTTAGACAGGATCGGCGAGACCCAGTACTTC
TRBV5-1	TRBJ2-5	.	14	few	CASRMAGTQETQYF	TGCGCCAGCAGAATGGCCGGAACCCAAGAGACCCAGTACTTC
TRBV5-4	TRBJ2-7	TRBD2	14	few	CASSGTSGPLEQYF	TGTGCCAGCAGCGGGACTAGCGGCCCCTTAGAGCAGTACTTC
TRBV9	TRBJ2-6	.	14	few	CASSGRVGANVLTF	TGTGCCAGCAGCGGCAGGGTTGGGGCCAACGTCCTGACTTTC
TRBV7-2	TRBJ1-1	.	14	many	CASSLGQGHTEAFF	TGTGCCAGCAGCTTGGGGCAGGGTCACACTGAAGCTTTCTTT
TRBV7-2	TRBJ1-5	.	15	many	CASSLDRSSNQPQHF	TGTGCCAGCAGCTTAGACCGGAGTAGCAATCAGCCCCAGCATTTT
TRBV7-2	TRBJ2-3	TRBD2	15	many	CASSWGGGAADTQYF	TGTGCCAGCAGCTGGGGCGGGGGGGCAGCAGATACGCAGTATTTT
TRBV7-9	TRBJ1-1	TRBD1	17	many	CASSPPRQGAGNTEAFF	TGTGCCAGCAGCCCGCCGAGACAGGGGGCCGGGAACACTGAAGCTTTCTTT
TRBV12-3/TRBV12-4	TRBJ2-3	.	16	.	CASSAYMTGLTDTQYF	TGTGCCAGCAGTGCCTATATGACGGGGTTAACAGATACGCAGTATTTT
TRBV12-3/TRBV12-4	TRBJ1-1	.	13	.	CASTLLEGTEAFF	TGTGCCAGCACCCTGTTAGAGGGGACTGAAGCTTTCTTT
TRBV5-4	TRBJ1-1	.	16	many	CASSLGQHQGGTEAFF	TGTGCCAGCAGCTTGGGACAGCACCAGGGAGGAACTGAAGCTTTCTTT
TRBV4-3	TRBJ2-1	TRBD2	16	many	CASSLRLAAPYNEQFF	TGCGCCAGCAGCTTACGACTAGCGGCCCCCTACAATGAGCAGTTCTTC
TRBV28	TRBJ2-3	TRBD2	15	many	CASRVGGVNTDTQYF	TGTGCCAGCAGGGTGGGGGGGGTGAACACAGATACGCAGTATTTT
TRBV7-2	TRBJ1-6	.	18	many	CASSFTGLGGSYNSPLHF	TGTGCCAGCAGCTTTACGGGTCTCGGGGGCTCCTATAATTCACCCCTCCACTTT
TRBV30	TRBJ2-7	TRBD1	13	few	CACATGSGYEQYF	TGTGCCTGCGCGACAGGGTCGGGCTACGAGCAGTACTTC
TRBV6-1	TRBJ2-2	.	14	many	CASRRDPTTGELFF	TGTGCCAGCCGACGGGATCCAACCACCGGGGAGCTGTTTTTT
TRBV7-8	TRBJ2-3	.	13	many	CASSPPRADTQYF	TGTGCCAGCAGCCCCCCCCGGGCAGATACGCAGTATTTT
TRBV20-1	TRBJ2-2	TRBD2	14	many	CSAKNGGDTGELFF	TGCAGTGCTAAGAACGGGGGGGACACCGGGGAGCTGTTTTTT
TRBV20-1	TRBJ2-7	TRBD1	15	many	CSARDHTGDVGEQYF	TGCAGTGCTAGAGATCACACAGGGGACGTGGGGGAGCAGTACTTC
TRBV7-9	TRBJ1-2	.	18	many	CASFSPREQLRSNYGYTF	TGTGCCAGCTTCAGCCCCCGGGAACAGCTCCGATCTAACTATGGCTACACCTTC
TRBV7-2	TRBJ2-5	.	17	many	CASSLGPRGDGKETQYF	TGTGCCAGCAGCTTAGGTCCGCGCGGGGATGGAAAAGAGACCCAGTACTTC
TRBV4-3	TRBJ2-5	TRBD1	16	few	CASSQGSRGLWETQYF	TGCGCCAGCAGCCAAGGATCCAGGGGGCTCTGGGAGACCCAGTACTTC
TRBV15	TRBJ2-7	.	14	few	CATSRDGTSYEQYF	TGTGCCACCAGCAGAGACGGGACCTCCTACGAGCAGTACTTC
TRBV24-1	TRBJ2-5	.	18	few	CATSDFPVIGESTETQYF	TGTGCCACCAGTGATTTCCCTGTGATCGGGGAATCAACAGAGACCCAGTACTTC
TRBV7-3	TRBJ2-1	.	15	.	CASSHGGARNNEQFF	TGTGCCAGCAGCCACGGGGGAGCGCGTAACAATGAGCAGTTCTTC
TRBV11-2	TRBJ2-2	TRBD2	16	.	CASSLFSGGGTGELFF	TGTGCCAGCAGCTTATTCAGCGGGGGAGGGACCGGGGAGCTGTTTTTT
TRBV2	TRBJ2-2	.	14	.	CASSEWQNTGELFF	TGTGCCAGCAGTGAATGGCAGAACACCGGGGAGCTGTTTTTT